Here is one TCR beta chain with its context. It has no known antigen specificity. Base qualities are not provided; no much larger clone lies one nucleotide away. V is reduced by 0 bases and J by 4 bases, leaving a spacing of 17 bases between them. Including the terminal cysteine and phenylalanine, the CDR3 comprises 17 residues. Only the CDR3 DNA is retained, 51 bases long and in frame from the first base. CDR1 and CDR2 are read off the germline V gene as MGHRA and YSYEKL. The sample originates from a study of T cell changes during pregnancy in multiple sclerosis (dated by TCRdb to about 2019). Turning to the overall study: In women with multiple sclerosis, the researchers looked at how the T cell repertoire shifted as pregnancy progressed.

Preparation of the library involved the immunoSEQ multiplex PCR assay. TCRdb took over this immuneACCESS table, retaining in-frame rearrangements with V and J assigned. Such tables are incomplete; in checked studies, under half of the missing clones stem from an unresolved V gene, and the remainder is unexplained. For this sample there are some 71,000 clones; around 90% appear just once. Under 0.3% of the sample lies in the top ten. Sequencing was performed on CD4+ T cells from peripheral blood mononuclear cells, taken in the third trimester of pregnancy. This receptor chain uses TRBV4-1 and TRBJ2-3, with an unclear D gene assignment. The sequence came from a female donor in good health, enrolled as a control in a pregnancy study. The DNA sequence is as follows: TGCGCCAGCAGCCAAGATACCGTATTAGTAGAGGCAGATACGCAGTATTTT. Translated, it gives CASSQDTVLVEADTQYF.